Given below is one T cell receptor (beta chain) in context. Its antigen is not yet known. Nothing much larger sits one base from this clone, and base qualities are not available. The sample belongs to a study of blood T cell repertoires in COVID-19 (TCRdb year 2020). About the study as a whole: The collaborator samples originated in the United States, Italy and Spain and spanned the acute and convalescent phases of COVID-19. A de-identified subject ID, COVID-19 status, age in years and sex were almost always included in the sample metadata. The prospective study material was composed of cDNA or gDNA derived from T cells, B-cell-depleted T cells, or PBMCs. Where available, HLA class I and class II types were taken from metadata supplied by the sample provider and were not determined by assay-based typing. A freely available public database, intended as a resource for researchers studying the immune response to SARS-CoV-2, is where the repertoires were released. Subjects who had been exposed to COVID-19, were actively infected with it, or had recovered from it provided the deeply sampled blood TCRbeta repertoires that made up the dataset. The samples were drawn from two sources: the first 160 participants of the ongoing ImmuneRACE study, and 1,000 to 1,500 subjects contributed by 6 global collaborators. The paper as a whole reports these results and caveats: How much clinical and demographic metadata was included differed by source and by participant, and the metadata was provided uncurated.

The immunoSEQ Assay, a bias-controlled multiplex PCR, was used to amplify TCRbeta CDR3 regions from genomic DNA. The paper's processing steps were these. Nucleated cell counts per sample were estimated from amplification of reference gene primers within the assay. To quantify the absolute abundance of each unique TCRbeta CDR3 rearrangement, sequence reads were collapsed and filtered. For each sample, productive Simpson clonality was calculated as the square root of Simpson's diversity index over productive rearrangements. The table comes from immuneACCESS by way of TCRdb, which keeps in-frame sequences with V and J called. Part of the clones is missing from these tables; in studies checked, under half for an unresolved V gene and the rest for unknown reasons. D and trimming were read from the DNA, whereas the V and J calls and clone size are those reported in that table. For this sample there are over 110,000 clones; 80% to 90% appear just once. The top ten hold 10% of the sample.

Whole blood was collected in K2EDTA tubes by collaborating institutions according to the institutions' own protocols. For TCRbeta analysis, collaborators shipped samples as frozen whole blood, isolated PBMCs, or DNA extracted from either of those sample types. The CDR3, from cysteine to phenylalanine, totals 17 residues. CDR3 DNA is the only sequence kept; it has 51 bases, read in frame from the first base. Trimming accounts for 4 bases at V and 4 bases at J, while the number of junction bases matched to no gene is 14. CDR1 is given as SGHRS and CDR2 as YFSETQ, both from the germline V gene. Rearrangement joined TRBV5-1 to TRBJ1-5, and 7 junction bases match TRBD1. The source material was peripheral blood. This TCR was recovered from a man aged 60-69 years with active or convalescent COVID-19. The CDR3 loop reads CASSLHPQTGQNQPQHF. The nucleotides are TGCGCCAGCAGCCTTCACCCCCAGACAGGGCAGAATCAGCCCCAGCATTTT.